The clone carrying this T cell receptor beta chain was detected many times. What it binds is unknown. Through template switching, a universal primer site was introduced, and the cDNA contained unique molecular identifiers. From the 5' RACE reads, TCRdb called clonotypes with MiXCR, one entry per CDR3 protein. The sample has hundreds of thousands of distinct CDR3 sequences, around 12% seen once. The data stem from a study of identical twins. Findings and limits, study-wide: In zero-insertion analyses, partial confounding could arise from invariant MAIT and iNKT cells.

CDR3 size: 15 residues. J gave up 2 bases and V 11 bases, and 12 bases lay outside the gene matches. This sample also belongs to another study, concerning yellow fever vaccine responses in identical twins. From that second work: Twins reportedly had a vaccine T cell response that seemed partly convergent, partly personalized.

The chain employs TRBV12-3 or TRBV12-4 and TRBJ2-5; 9 bases agree with TRBD2. The origin of this receptor is a woman younger than 30 in good health. Sequenced material: PBMCs. Here the CDR3 reads CASKGASGVQETQYF. The CDR3 region has the DNA TGTGCCTCAAAGGGGGCTAGCGGGGTTCAAGAGACCCAGTACTTC.